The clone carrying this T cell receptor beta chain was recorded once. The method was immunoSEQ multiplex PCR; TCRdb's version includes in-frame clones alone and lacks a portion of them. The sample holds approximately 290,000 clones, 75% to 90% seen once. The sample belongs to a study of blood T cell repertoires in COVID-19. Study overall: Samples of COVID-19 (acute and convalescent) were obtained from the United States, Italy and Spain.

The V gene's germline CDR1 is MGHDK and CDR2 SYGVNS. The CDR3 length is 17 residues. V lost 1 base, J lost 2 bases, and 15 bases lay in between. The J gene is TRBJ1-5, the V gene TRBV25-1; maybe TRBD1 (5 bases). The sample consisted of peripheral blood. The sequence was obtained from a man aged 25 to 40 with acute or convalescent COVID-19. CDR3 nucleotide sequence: TGTGCCAGCAGTGAATCGGGGGGAATGGGGGGCAATCAGCCCCAGCATTTT. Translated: CASSESGGMGGNQPQHF.